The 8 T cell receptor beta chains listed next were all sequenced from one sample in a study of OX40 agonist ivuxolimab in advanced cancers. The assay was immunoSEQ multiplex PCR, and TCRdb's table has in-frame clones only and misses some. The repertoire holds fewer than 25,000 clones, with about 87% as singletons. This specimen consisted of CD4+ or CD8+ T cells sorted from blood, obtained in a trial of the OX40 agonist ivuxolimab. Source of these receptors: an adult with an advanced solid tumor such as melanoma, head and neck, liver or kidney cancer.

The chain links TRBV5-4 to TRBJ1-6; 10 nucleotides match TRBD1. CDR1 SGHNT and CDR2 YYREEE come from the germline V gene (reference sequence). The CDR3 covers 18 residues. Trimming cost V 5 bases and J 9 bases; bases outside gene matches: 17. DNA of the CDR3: TGTGCCAGCAGTCGGGACAGGGGACCACCGGGAGTCAGTTCACCCCTCCACTTT. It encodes CASSRDRGPPGVSSPLHF.

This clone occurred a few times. CDR3 region: CASSSRTVPVSQHF. The CDR3, as DNA: TGTGCCAGCAGCTCCCGGACAGTCCCTGTGTCCCAGCATTTT. This sequence joins TRBV5-6 and TRBJ1-5, with D perhaps TRBD1 (6 bases). The CDR3 covers 14 residues. Trimming stripped 3 bases from V and 11 bases from J, with 18 bases between. Germline values: CDR1 SGHDT, CDR2 YYEEEE.

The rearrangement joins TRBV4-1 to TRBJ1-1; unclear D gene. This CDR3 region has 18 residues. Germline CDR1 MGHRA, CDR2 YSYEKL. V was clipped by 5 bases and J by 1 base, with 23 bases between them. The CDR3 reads CASSKPTRAMTTNTEAFF. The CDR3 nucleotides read TGCGCCAGCAGCAAACCGACCCGGGCTATGACAACGAACACTGAAGCTTTCTTT.

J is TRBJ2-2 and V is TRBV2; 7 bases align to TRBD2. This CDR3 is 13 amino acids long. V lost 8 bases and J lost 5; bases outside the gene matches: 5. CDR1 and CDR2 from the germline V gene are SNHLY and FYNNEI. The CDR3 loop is CASGEAGTGELFF. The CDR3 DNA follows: TGTGCCAGCGGGGAAGCGGGAACCGGGGAGCTGTTTTTT.

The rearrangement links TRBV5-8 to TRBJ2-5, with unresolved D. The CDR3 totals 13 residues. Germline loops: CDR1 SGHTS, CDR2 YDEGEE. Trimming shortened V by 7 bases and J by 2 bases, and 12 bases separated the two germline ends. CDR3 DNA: TGTGCCAGCGGCCGACAATTACAAGAGACCCAGTACTTC. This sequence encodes CASGRQLQETQYF. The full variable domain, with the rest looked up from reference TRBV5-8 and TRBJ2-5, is EAGVTQSPTHLIKTRGQQATLRCSPISGHTSVYWYQQALGLGLQFLLWYDEGEERNRGNFPPRFSGRQFPNYSSELNVNALELEDSALYLCASGRQLQETQYFGPGTRLLVL.

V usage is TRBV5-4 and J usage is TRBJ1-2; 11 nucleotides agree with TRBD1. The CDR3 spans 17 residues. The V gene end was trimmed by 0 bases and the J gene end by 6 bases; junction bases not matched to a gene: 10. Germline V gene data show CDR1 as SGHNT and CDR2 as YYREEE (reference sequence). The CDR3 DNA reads TGTGCCAGCAGCTTGGGTGGGACGGGACAGGGGGTACATGGCTACACCTTC. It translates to CASSLGGTGQGVHGYTF.

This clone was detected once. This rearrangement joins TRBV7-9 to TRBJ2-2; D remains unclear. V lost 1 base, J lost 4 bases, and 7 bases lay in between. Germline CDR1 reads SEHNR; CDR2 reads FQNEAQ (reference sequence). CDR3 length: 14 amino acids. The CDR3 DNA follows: TGTGCCAGCAGCTTAGGGACCCCCACCGGGGAGCTGTTTTTT. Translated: CASSLGTPTGELFF.

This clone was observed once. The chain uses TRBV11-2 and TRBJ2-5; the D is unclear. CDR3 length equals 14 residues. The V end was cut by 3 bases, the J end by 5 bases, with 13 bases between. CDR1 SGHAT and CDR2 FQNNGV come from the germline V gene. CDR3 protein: CASSFALSKETQYF. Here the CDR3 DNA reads TGTGCCAGCAGCTTCGCGTTATCCAAGGAGACCCAGTACTTC.